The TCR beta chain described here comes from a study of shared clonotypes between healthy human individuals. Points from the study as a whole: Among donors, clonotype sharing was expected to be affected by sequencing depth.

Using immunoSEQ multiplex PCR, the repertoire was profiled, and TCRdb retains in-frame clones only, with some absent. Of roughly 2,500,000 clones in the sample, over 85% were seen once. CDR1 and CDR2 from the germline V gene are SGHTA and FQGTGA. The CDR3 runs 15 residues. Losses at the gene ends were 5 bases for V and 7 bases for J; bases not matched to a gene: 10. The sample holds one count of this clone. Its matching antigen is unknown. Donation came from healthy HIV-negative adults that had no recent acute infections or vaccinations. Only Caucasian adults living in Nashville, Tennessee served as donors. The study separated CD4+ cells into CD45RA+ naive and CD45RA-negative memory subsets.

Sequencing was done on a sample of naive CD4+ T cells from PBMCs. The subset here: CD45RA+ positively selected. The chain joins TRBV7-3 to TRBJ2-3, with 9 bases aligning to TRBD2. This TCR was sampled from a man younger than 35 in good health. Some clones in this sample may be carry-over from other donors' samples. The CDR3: CASSPLAGGTYTQYF. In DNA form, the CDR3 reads TGTGCCAGCAGCCCCCTTGCGGGAGGGACATATACGCAGTATTTT.